The 17 T cell receptor beta chains in this list originate from one sample, sequenced in a study of blood T cell repertoires in COVID-19. Sequencing used immunoSEQ multiplex PCR; TCRdb keeps in-frame clones, though not all of them. The data show around 200,000 clones, nearly 90% seen once. The sequenced material came from peripheral blood. These receptors all come from a middle-aged man with acute or convalescent COVID-19.

The count of this clone is one. The same CDR3 can be traced to other DNA sequences in this sample. CDR3 in DNA: TGTGCCAGCAGCCCTAGGACAGGGGTCGGCCAGCCCCAGCATTTT. The encoded protein is CASSPRTGVGQPQHF. The chain combines TRBV7-2 with TRBJ1-5, with 9 bases lining up with TRBD1. From germline, CDR1 is SGHTA and CDR2 FQGNSA. Trimming removed 5 bases from V and 7 bases from J; junction bases left unmatched: 9. The CDR3 runs 15 residues.

CDR3 residues: CASSRPGGPQHF. CDR3 sequence (DNA): TGTGCCAGCAGCCGCCCGGGGGGGCCCCAGCATTTT. The chain is built from TRBV27 and TRBJ1-5, with D tentatively TRBD1 (5 bases). Looked up from germline, CDR1 is MNHEY and CDR2 is SMNVEV (reference sequence). The V end was cut by 6 bases, the J end by 9 bases, with 12 bases between. This CDR3 is 12 amino acids long.

The V and J genes are TRBV6-5 and TRBJ1-2, with D tentatively TRBD1 (6 bases). CDR1 and CDR2 (germline): MNHEY, SVGAGI. Trimming took 8 bases from V and 2 from J, leaving 18 bases between them. The CDR3 has 15 amino acids. Here the CDR3 reads CASEGRGGENYGYTF. DNA for the CDR3: TGTGCCAGCGAAGGGAGGGGGGGGGAAAACTATGGCTACACCTTC.

The chain joins TRBV28 to TRBJ1-1; 7 bases are a match to TRBD1. Trimming took 7 bases from V and 0 from J; bases not matched to a gene: 8. CDR3 length: 15 residues. Germline V lookup: CDR1 MDHEN, CDR2 SYDVKM. For the CDR3, the DNA is TGTGCCAGCACCAGACAGGGTTCCATGAACACTGAAGCTTTCTTT. This translates into CASTRQGSMNTEAFF.

This clone came up once. This chain uses TRBV7-2 with TRBJ2-1, with TRBD1 identical over 8 bases. The CDR3 loop spans 16 amino acids. Unmatched junction bases numbered 6, after V lost 5 bases and J lost 0 bases. Germline CDR1 and CDR2: SGHTA and FQGNSA. CDR3 bases: TGTGCCAGCAGCCAGAGACAGGGGAGCTCCTACAATGAGCAGTTCTTC. This encodes CASSQRQGSSYNEQFF. The entire variable domain, with the rest obtained from reference TRBV7-2 and TRBJ2-1, is as follows: GAGVSQSPSNKVTEKGKDVELRCDPISGHTALYWYRQSLGQGLEFLIYFQGNSAPDKSGLPSDRFSAERTGGSVSTLTIQRTQQEDSAVYLCASSQRQGSSYNEQFFGPGTRLTVL.

The chain carries TRBV7-8 and TRBJ2-1; 8 nucleotides line up with TRBD2. The germline CDR1 and CDR2 sequences are SGHVS and FQNEAQ. The CDR3 length is 16 residues. V shed 0 bases and J 7 bases; nucleotides not matched to a gene: 8. The CDR3 DNA follows: TGTGCCAGCAGCTTAGCGGGGCGGGGGGCTTGGAATGAGCAGTTCTTC. Translating gives CASSLAGRGAWNEQFF.

This clone was seen just once. The rearrangement links TRBV5-1 to TRBJ2-3; the match to TRBD2 covers 9 bases. J lost 2 bases, V lost 0 bases, and 4 bases had no gene match. The germline CDR1 and CDR2 sequences are SGHRS and YFSETQ. The CDR3 loop spans 16 amino acids. CDR3 region: CASSLGRTSVTDTQYF. In nucleotides, the CDR3 is TGCGCCAGCAGCTTGGGGCGGACTAGCGTCACAGATACGCAGTATTTT.

This clone was observed a handful of times. The chain links TRBV30 to TRBJ1-5; 8 nucleotides agree with TRBD1. CDR1 is GTSNPN and CDR2 is SVGIG in the germline V gene (reference sequence). The CDR3 totals 13 residues. With 3 bases clipped from V and 3 bases from J, the junction kept 1 base outside the gene matches. Here the CDR3 reads CAWRTGDNQPQHF. As DNA, the CDR3 is TGTGCCTGGAGGACAGGGGACAATCAGCCCCAGCATTTT.

The sample holds one count of this clone. V is TRBV5-6 and J is TRBJ2-1, with D possibly matching TRBD1 (6 bases). The CDR3 is 19 amino acids. CDR1 is SGHDT, CDR2 YYEEEE, per germline. Trimming stripped 6 bases from V and 1 base from J, with 26 bases between. CDR3 bases: TGTGCCAGCACCCCCCAACGGCGGACCCGGCAGGGGTCCTACAATGAGCAGTTCTTC. Amino acids: CASTPQRRTRQGSYNEQFF.

The rearrangement uses TRBV19 and TRBJ1-2; D not certain. Germline V gene lookup returns CDR1 LNHDA and CDR2 SQIVND (reference sequence). Deletions cut 0 bases from V and 2 bases from J, with 22 bases between. The CDR3 contains 19 residues. Here the CDR3 DNA reads TGTGCCAGTAGTATAGATGGCTTTAACCCTCAGACTGGAAACTATGGCTACACCTTC. Amino acid sequence: CASSIDGFNPQTGNYGYTF.

To note about this clone: The sample contains more than one DNA sequence encoding this CDR3. This sequence joins TRBV30 and TRBJ1-2; TRBD1 is a possible D gene (5 bases). CDR1 and CDR2 (germline): GTSNPN, SVGIG (reference sequence). This CDR3 has 13 residues. V lost 0 bases and J 8 bases, leaving 13 bases between the germline ends. Here the CDR3 reads CAWSVQGGSGYTF. DNA for the CDR3: TGTGCCTGGAGTGTCCAGGGTGGGTCCGGCTACACCTTC.

This clone came up a few times. The chain recombines TRBV4-1 with TRBJ2-1; D might be TRBD1 (5 bases). The CDR3 has 16 amino acids. Germline V lookup: CDR1 MGHRA, CDR2 YSYEKL. The germline V and J ends were trimmed by 4 bases and 7 bases, with 20 bases remaining between them. CDR3 nucleotide sequence: TGCGCCAGCAGCCCCCCCCACAGGCCCCTAGGAAATGAGCAGTTCTTC. Encoded protein: CASSPPHRPLGNEQFF.

This sequence joins TRBV11-2 and TRBJ2-1; 8 bases are shared with TRBD1. The V gene end was trimmed by 5 bases and the J gene end by 0 bases; junction bases not matched to a gene: 6. The CDR3 consists of 16 residues. Per the germline V gene, CDR1 is SGHAT and CDR2 is FQNNGV. The CDR3 is CASSPRQGTSYNEQFF. The CDR3 nucleotides are TGTGCCAGCAGCCCCCGACAGGGGACCTCCTACAATGAGCAGTTCTTC. Together with reference TRBV11-2 and TRBJ2-1, the CDR3 gives the full variable domain: EAGVAQSPRYKIIEKRQSVAFWCNPISGHATLYWYQQILGQGPKLLIQFQNNGVVDDSQLPKDRFSAERLKGVDSTLKIQPAKLEDSAVYLCASSPRQGTSYNEQFFGPGTRLTVL.

The V gene is TRBV19, the J gene TRBJ2-3, with 8 bases fitting TRBD1. Germline CDR1 LNHDA, CDR2 SQIVND (reference sequence). CDR3 size: 15 residues. The V segment lost 2 bases and the J segment 2 bases; nucleotides outside the gene matches: 3. For the CDR3, the DNA is TGTGCCAGTAGTATAATACAGGGGGTCACAGATACGCAGTATTTT. This codes for CASSIIQGVTDTQYF.

V gene TRBV28 combines with J gene TRBJ2-5, with TRBD2 matching over 9 bases. This CDR3 contains 15 residues. CDR1 MDHEN and CDR2 SYDVKM come from the germline V gene. After removal of 6 bases from V and 5 bases from J, the junction contained 10 bases not matched to a gene. DNA for the CDR3: TGTGCCAGCAGATCCCGGACTAGCGAGCTTGAGACCCAGTACTTC. Its translation: CASRSRTSELETQYF.

V is TRBV19 and J is TRBJ1-5; 7 bases are a match to TRBD1. V was pared by 2 bases and J by 3 bases, with 4 bases of the junction left unmatched. The CDR3 is 15 residues long. Per the germline V gene, CDR1 is LNHDA and CDR2 is SQIVND (reference sequence). CDR3 in amino acids: CASSILDRSNQPQHF. The CDR3, as DNA: TGTGCCAGTAGTATATTGGACAGGTCCAATCAGCCCCAGCATTTT.

This clone was observed a handful of times. The chain employs TRBV5-1 and TRBJ2-5, with a weak D call TRBD1 (6 bases). From germline, CDR1 is SGHRS and CDR2 YFSETQ. Trimming removed 0 bases at V and 4 bases at J, with 13 bases between. This CDR3 is built from 15 residues. CDR3 amino acids: CASSLAGDALETQYF. The CDR3 nucleotides are TGCGCCAGCAGCTTGGCAGGGGACGCCCTAGAGACCCAGTACTTC.